This T cell receptor (beta chain) originates from a study of blood T cells in healthy people across ages (dated by TCRdb to about 2015). Looking at the study overall: In model experiments, roughly one uniquely barcoded TCR beta cDNA molecule per two T cells was captured by template switching. Donors of different ages were randomly distributed across sequencing lanes to avoid experimental bias. Four age groups were formed from the donors: young (average 16 years), middle-aged (less than 40), aged (62) and long-lived (about 80). Using the same blood draw, the study looked at two additional independent replicas of 1 million unique cDNA reads for two donors, one aged 18 to 30 and the other aged 80 or older. The study measured age-related changes in TCR beta repertoire diversity using deep sequencing normalized with unique cDNA molecular identifiers. Study-level results and caveats: A strong correlation was found between observed TCR beta diversity and the percentage of naive T cells measured by flow cytometry. Estimates of total diversity based on one million sequenced T cells were regarded as lower bounds and as underestimates. Because profiling used bulk unsorted PBMCs, naive and antigen-experienced compartments could not be compared conclusively. Observed TCR beta diversity per million T cells fell roughly linearly with age, and a significant reduction was already apparent by age roughly 40. Compared with the aged group, the long-lived group had more naive CD4+ T cells, fewer expanded clones and increased TCR diversity, suggesting age selection. Because donor CMV infection status was unknown, age-related changes in expanded clonotypes were potentially confounded.

With respect to this clonotype: Its recognized antigen is unknown. Per-base quality was not reported, and no clone a single base away is much larger than it.

The donors were around 39 Caucasian individuals from Russia, aged roughly 6 to 90 years, who were systemically healthy. Approximately 9.3 milliliters of peripheral blood were collected from each donor into EDTA-treated Vacutainer tubes. Ficoll-Paque density-gradient centrifugation was used to isolate PBMCs, with at least 6.5 million per sample. Total RNA, at least 6 micrograms per sample, was extracted from PBMCs with Trizol reagent. Naive CD45RAhigh/CD27high T cell percentages were measured by flow cytometry on a PBMC aliquot from every donor. The method behind the library was 5' RACE. Instrument used: Illumina HiSeq 2500. The second PCR ran for about 7 to 11 cycles and used a J-beta primer mix along with a sample-barcoded 5' primer. A unique molecular identifier was introduced onto each TCR beta cDNA molecule by a template-switch 5' adaptor carrying 12 random nucleotides. Each sample yielded at least 2.5 million CDR3-containing paired-end reads. First-strand cDNA synthesis was performed from all RNA using the Mint cDNA synthesis kit, with priming by a TRBC-specific oligonucleotide. After uracil-DNA glycosylase treatment, a first 18-cycle PCR used universal primers M1SS and BC2_uni_R on all cDNA. In the original analysis: For normalization, 1 million high-quality reads, each with a distinct molecular identifier, were randomly selected from each sample. Instead of being binned into consensus sequences, reads that shared molecular identifiers were thrown out. MiTCR, with a Q25 quality threshold and the strictest error-elimination algorithm, was used for CDR3 identification, clonotype clustering and error correction. A nonparametric unseen species model with Euler transformation was used to estimate a lower bound on total TCR beta diversity. TCRdb cleaned the public reads at Q25 with fastp, built clones with MiXCR and kept in-frame beta chains. Identical CDR3 protein sequences are pooled into one entry, listed with their most common genes and DNA. The V and J calls follow TCRdb's processing rather than the paper's. The sample table contains 1.4 million to 1.5 million distinct CDR3 sequences; only one count was recorded for around two fifths of them. The ten largest clones represent 6.5% to 10% of the sample.

Measured from the cysteine to the phenylalanine, the CDR3 is 17 residues long. CDR3 DNA is the only sequence kept; it has 51 bases, read in frame from the first base. The trim is 3 bases for V and 8 bases for J, with a gap of 23 bases between the germline ends. The sequence is built from TRBV12-3 or TRBV12-4 and TRBJ2-1, with TRBD1 tentatively as D gene (5 bases match). The sequence was collected from a woman under 30 in good health. The sequenced sample was blood. In nucleotide form, the sequence is TGTGCCAGCAGTTTTAACCTTGGGTCAGGGCCTAGAGATGAGCAGTTCTTC. The resulting protein is CASSFNLGSGPRDEQFF.